Below, 23 T cell receptor beta chains from the same sample are listed, as sequenced in a study of early T cells in non-severe SARS-CoV-2 infection. TCRdb called the 5' RACE reads again in MiXCR, with one record for every CDR3 protein. This sample carries more than 80,000 distinct CDR3 sequences, approximately 15% of them seen once, and the ten largest clones take roughly 1.3%. The sequenced material came from whole blood. The source of these receptors is an adult who was a healthcare worker with PCR-confirmed SARS-CoV-2 infection or an uninfected control (not recorded which).

This clonotype appeared a few times. The gene calls are TRBV7-9 and TRBJ2-3; 8 nucleotides match TRBD1. The CDR3 consists of 16 residues. The germline V gene encodes CDR1 SEHNR and CDR2 FQNEAQ (reference sequence). The V segment lost 5 bases and the J segment 2 bases; nucleotides outside the gene matches: 9. CDR3 sequence: CASSLDQGQVTDTQYF. Written as DNA, the CDR3 is TGTGCCAGCAGCCTCGACCAGGGACAGGTCACAGATACGCAGTATTTT. Full variable domain (outside the CDR3, taken from reference TRBV7-9 and TRBJ2-3): DTGVSQNPRHKITKRGQNVTFRCDPISEHNRLYWYRQTLGQGPEFLTYFQNEAQLEKSRLLSDRFSAERPKGSFSTLEIQRTEQGDSAMYLCASSLDQGQVTDTQYFGPGTRLTVL.

The chain has TRBV28 and TRBJ2-7, with TRBD1 identical over 9 bases. CDR1 is MDHEN, CDR2 SYDVKM, per germline. Trimming at V came to 5 bases and at J to 12 bases, leaving 11 bases not matched to a gene. The CDR3 totals 13 residues. The CDR3 sequence is CASSPWGTGLLYF. As DNA, the CDR3 is TGTGCCAGCAGTCCTTGGGGGACAGGGCTCCTGTACTTC.

This clonotype was detected ten times or more. This chain joins TRBV28 and TRBJ2-3; 8 bases match TRBD2. Trimming removed 5 bases from V and 3 bases from J; junction bases left unmatched: 7. Germline assignment: CDR1 MDHEN and CDR2 SYDVKM. The CDR3 consists of 15 residues. In nucleotides, the CDR3 is TGTGCCAGCAGTGGAGCGGGGGCGACAACAGATACGCAGTATTTT. Protein product: CASSGAGATTDTQYF.

This clonotype was found a few times. The chain uses TRBV19 and TRBJ2-2; 9 positions agree with TRBD1. V lost 4 bases and J lost 5; bases outside the gene matches: 8. The CDR3 is 16 residues long. Germline V lookup: CDR1 LNHDA, CDR2 SQIVND (reference sequence). The CDR3 bases are TGTGCCAGTAGTACCCTACGGACAGGGGAAACCGGGGAGCTGTTTTTT. This codes for CASSTLRTGETGELFF.

The chain recombines TRBV27 with TRBJ2-7; D gene uncertain. CDR3 length: 12 residues. Per the germline V gene, CDR1 is MNHEY and CDR2 is SMNVEV (reference sequence). Trimming removed 4 bases at V and 6 bases at J, with 10 bases between. CDR3: CASSSLPGEQYF. The CDR3 DNA reads TGTGCCAGCAGTTCCCTACCGGGCGAGCAGTACTTC.

This clonotype has a handful of counts. This rearrangement joins TRBV20-1 to TRBJ2-1; 11 nucleotides align to TRBD2. J gave up 7 bases and V 6 bases, and 8 bases lay outside the gene matches. The CDR3 has 14 amino acids. Germline CDR1 reads DFQATT; CDR2 reads SNEGSKA (reference sequence). CDR3 sequence reads: CSAYPSGGRNEQFF. The DNA for the CDR3 is TGCAGTGCCTATCCTAGCGGGGGGCGGAATGAGCAGTTCTTC.

This clonotype showed up just a few times. V gene TRBV27 combines with J gene TRBJ2-2, with D tentatively TRBD1 or TRBD2 (6 bases each). V gave up 3 bases and J gave up 5 bases, with 10 bases separating them. This CDR3 is built from 14 residues. The germline gives CDR1 MNHEY, CDR2 SMNVEV (reference sequence). The CDR3 region is CASSFKGGTGELFF. The CDR3 DNA sequence: TGTGCCAGCAGTTTTAAGGGGGGAACCGGGGAGCTGTTTTTT.

The chain links TRBV5-4 to TRBJ1-1, with a weak D call TRBD1 (5 bases). V dropped 4 bases and J dropped 3 bases, with 13 bases sitting between them. The germline V gene has CDR1 SGHNT and CDR2 YYREEE (reference sequence). CDR3 length: 14 residues. CDR3 nucleotide sequence: TGTGCCAGCAGCATCGACAGCTTGGACACTGAAGCTTTCTTT. This encodes CASSIDSLDTEAFF.

J is TRBJ2-5 and V is TRBV5-1; D not certain. Germline V CDR1 and CDR2: SGHRS, YFSETQ. CDR3 length equals 15 residues. The V end lost 1 base, the J end lost 4 bases, and 14 bases lay between the germline ends. The CDR3 reads CASSLIRDNGETQYF. The CDR3 nucleotides read TGCGCCAGCAGCTTGATTCGAGACAATGGAGAGACCCAGTACTTC. Full variable domain (outside the CDR3, taken from reference TRBV5-1 and TRBJ2-5): KAGVTQTPRYLIKTRGQQVTLSCSPISGHRSVSWYQQTPGQGLQFLFEYFSETQRNKGNFPGRFSGRQFSNSRSEMNVSTLELGDSALYLCASSLIRDNGETQYFGPGTRLLVL.

DNA for the CDR3: TGCAGTGCCACCCCGGGACTAGCGGTGTACGAGCAGTACTTC. It encodes CSATPGLAVYEQYF. The genes are TRBV20-1 and TRBJ2-7; 11 bases fit TRBD2. The CDR3 has 14 amino acids. The V and J ends lost 6 bases and 4 bases, in that order; junction bases with no gene match: 8. Looked up from germline, CDR1 is DFQATT and CDR2 is SNEGSKA (reference sequence).

Only a few counts were recorded for this clonotype. The CDR3 nucleotides read TGTGCCAGCTACGGACAGAAGGGTTTCTACGAGCAGTACTTC. Its translation: CASYGQKGFYEQYF. The genes are TRBV2 and TRBJ2-7; D is perhaps TRBD1 (6 bases). V was pared by 8 bases and J by 3 bases, with 17 bases between. The CDR3 consists of 14 residues. Per germline, CDR1 SNHLY and CDR2 FYNNEI. The complete variable domain, with remaining parts taken from reference TRBV2 and TRBJ2-7, reads EPEVTQTPSHQVTQMGQEVILRCVPISNHLYFYWYRQILGQKVEFLVSFYNNEISEKSEIFDDQFSVERPDGSNFTLKIRSTKLEDSAMYFCASYGQKGFYEQYFGPGTRLTVT.

The V gene is TRBV5-1, the J gene TRBJ2-3; 10 bases are shared with TRBD2. The trim removed 1 base at V and 0 bases at J, leaving 14 bases unmatched. This CDR3 is 20 amino acids long. Germline V gene lookup returns CDR1 SGHRS and CDR2 YFSETQ. The CDR3 loop reads CASSLYRASGGPASTDTQYF. CDR3 in DNA: TGCGCCAGCAGCTTGTACCGAGCTAGCGGGGGACCAGCGAGCACAGATACGCAGTATTTT.

This clonotype was seen at least ten times. The J gene is TRBJ2-3, the V gene TRBV28; D could derive from TRBD1 or TRBD2 (5 bases each). The CDR3 is 16 residues long. Germline-derived CDR1 and CDR2 are MDHEN and SYDVKM. V was cut by 1 base and J by 6 bases, with 17 bases left in between. DNA of the CDR3: TGTGCCAGCAGTTTATTTCTTCGGGGCCGTTCGGATACGCAGTATTTT. Encoded protein: CASSLFLRGRSDTQYF.

This clonotype was counted many times. For the CDR3, the DNA is TGTGCCAGCAGCCTCTCAGACCACGAGCAGTACTTC. As protein: CASSLSDHEQYF. The rearrangement uses TRBV7-2 and TRBJ2-7; D uncertain. CDR3 length: 12 amino acids. V was shortened by 5 bases and J by 5 bases, with 10 bases between the two germline ends. Germline V gene sequence: CDR1 SGHTA, CDR2 FQGNSA.

This clonotype was counted many times. V and J are TRBV7-9 and TRBJ2-7; maybe TRBD2 (7 bases). This CDR3 is built from 15 residues. Germline lookup yields CDR1 SEHNR and CDR2 FQNEAQ (reference sequence). The V gene lost 5 bases and the J gene lost 5 bases, with 19 bases spanning the gap. The CDR3 region has the DNA TGTGCCAGCAGCCTTGATCGGGGGGCTCTAAACGAGCAGTACTTC. Residues: CASSLDRGALNEQYF.

This clonotype was counted many times. The V gene is TRBV20-1, the J gene TRBJ2-7, with 12 nucleotides matching TRBD2. V trimming: 3 bases; J trimming: 6 bases; junction bases outside the gene matches: 6. Germline CDR1 and CDR2: DFQATT and SNEGSKA (reference sequence). This CDR3 is built from 14 residues. The CDR3 DNA sequence: TGCAGTGCTAGGACTAGCGGGGGCCCCCTCGAGCAGTACTTC. Translation gives CSARTSGGPLEQYF.

The V and J genes are TRBV15 and TRBJ2-3; unclear D gene. Germline CDR1 is LNHNV and CDR2 is YYDKDF (reference sequence). This CDR3 contains 12 residues. V lost 0 bases to trimming and J lost 10 bases, with 8 bases between them. The CDR3 DNA reads TGTGCCACCAGCAGAGAATTAGGTGCGCAGTATTTT. This codes for CATSRELGAQYF.

The V gene is TRBV29-1, the J gene TRBJ2-7, with 8 bases identical to TRBD1. Germline-derived CDR1 and CDR2 are SQVTM and ANQGSEA. The CDR3 has 13 residues. V gave up 4 bases and J gave up 3 bases; unmatched junction bases: 5. CDR3: CSVGQTGVYEQYF. CDR3 DNA: TGCAGCGTTGGACAGACAGGGGTCTACGAGCAGTACTTC.

This clonotype was picked up many times. This chain joins TRBV12-3 or TRBV12-4 and TRBJ1-5; D not certain. The V end lost 1 base, the J end lost 0 bases, and 13 bases lay between the germline ends. This CDR3 has 17 amino acids. CDR3 nucleotides: TGTGCCAGCAGTTTAGGCATGACCGGGCCTAGCAATCAGCCCCAGCATTTT. Translation: CASSLGMTGPSNQPQHF.

This clonotype came up many times. The rearrangement uses TRBV7-3 and TRBJ1-3; 8 bases map to TRBD1. V lost 5 bases and J lost 3; bases outside the gene matches: 15. The CDR3 spans 18 residues. Germline V gene data show CDR1 as SGHTA and CDR2 as FQGTGA. Written as DNA, the CDR3 is TGTGCCAGCAGCCGGGGGGATGCGACAGGGGTAAATGGAAACACCATATATTTT. It specifies CASSRGDATGVNGNTIYF.

This clonotype was detected a few times. The chain joins TRBV7-7 to TRBJ2-5; D uncertain. Germline V gives CDR1 SSHAT, CDR2 FNYEAQ (reference sequence). The CDR3 covers 14 residues. V was pared by 2 bases and J by 2 bases, with 9 bases between. CDR3 residues: CASSLLGFQETQYF. Here the CDR3 DNA reads TGTGCCAGCAGCTTATTGGGCTTTCAAGAGACCCAGTACTTC.

This clonotype was observed a handful of times. The CDR3 protein is CASHSGTGYGYTF. The CDR3 DNA follows: TGTGCCAGCCATTCCGGGACAGGGTATGGCTACACCTTC. The chain has TRBV28 and TRBJ1-2, with 9 bases fitting TRBD1. V trimming: 8 bases; J trimming: 5 bases; junction bases outside the gene matches: 6. The CDR3 runs 13 residues. Germline CDR1 is MDHEN and CDR2 is SYDVKM.

This clonotype occurred a few times. The chain uses TRBV7-8 and TRBJ1-1; TRBD1 agrees at 9 bases. Germline trimming cut 5 bases from V and 0 bases from J; bases unmatched to any gene: 7. Germline CDR1 SGHVS, CDR2 FQNEAQ. CDR3 length: 16 amino acids. CDR3 sequence (DNA): TGTGCCAGCAGCGCACCGGACAGGGGCATGAACACTGAAGCTTTCTTT. Translating it yields CASSAPDRGMNTEAFF.